Listed here is a single TCR beta chain. The data derive from a study of T-cell reconstitution after alpha-beta-depleted transplantation in children. Preparation of the TCRbeta library used unique molecular identifiers. TCRdb analysed the PCR reads with MiXCR anew, one entry per CDR3 protein. The sample contains about 230,000 distinct CDR3 sequences, approximately 9.7% of which appear only once. Per germline, CDR1 DFQATT and CDR2 SNEGSKA (reference sequence). This CDR3 region has 16 residues. Trimming cost V 0 bases and J 5 bases; bases outside gene matches: 7. This clonotype was obtained from a human donor who donated a stem cell graft to a child with SCID. Sequences were derived from PBMCs from the stem cell graft donor, sampled from the stem cell graft. This chain links TRBV20-1 with TRBJ2-5, with 12 bases lining up with TRBD2. The CDR3 here is CSARDLRLAGVETQYF. The CDR3 bases are TGCAGTGCTAGAGATCTTCGACTAGCGGGGGTGGAGACCCAGTACTTC.